This T cell receptor beta chain was sequenced for a study of blood T cell repertoires in COVID-19. Germline V lookup: CDR1 SGHRS, CDR2 YFSETQ. V shed 4 bases and J 8 bases; nucleotides not matched to a gene: 5. The CDR3 covers 15 residues. Under the authors' procedure: The assay estimated nucleated cells by amplifying reference gene primers. Sequencing was performed with immunoSEQ multiplex PCR; in TCRdb, only in-frame clones are kept and a portion is missing. Clone size and V and J calls were adopted from that table, with D and trimming inferred from the DNA. The repertoire holds 40,000 to 55,000 clones, around 86% seen once, with 5.5% to 7.5% in the top ten.

The chain joins TRBV5-1 to TRBJ2-1; 14 bases match TRBD2. The receptor comes from a man between 50 and 59 years old with active COVID-19. Sequencing was carried out using peripheral blood. CDR3 DNA sequence: TGCGCCAGCAGCCTAGGGACTAGCGGGGGCGATGAGCAGTTCTTC. Encoded protein: CASSLGTSGGDEQFF.